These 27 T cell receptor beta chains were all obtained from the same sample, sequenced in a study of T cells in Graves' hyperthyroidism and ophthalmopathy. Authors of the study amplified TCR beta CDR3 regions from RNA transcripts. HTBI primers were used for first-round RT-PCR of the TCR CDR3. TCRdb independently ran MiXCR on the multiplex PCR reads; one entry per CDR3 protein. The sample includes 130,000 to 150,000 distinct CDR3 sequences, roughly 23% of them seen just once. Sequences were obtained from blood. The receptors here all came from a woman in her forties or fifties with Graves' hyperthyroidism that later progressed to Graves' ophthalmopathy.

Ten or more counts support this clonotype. The CDR3 here is CASSHSANYGYTF. In DNA, the CDR3 is TGTGCCAGCAGCCACTCAGCTAACTATGGCTACACCTTC. V gene TRBV28 combines with J gene TRBJ1-2, with D unresolved. The germline V gene encodes CDR1 MDHEN and CDR2 SYDVKM. This CDR3 spans 13 amino acids. The ends were cut back, 6 bases at V and 0 bases at J, with 8 bases in the middle.

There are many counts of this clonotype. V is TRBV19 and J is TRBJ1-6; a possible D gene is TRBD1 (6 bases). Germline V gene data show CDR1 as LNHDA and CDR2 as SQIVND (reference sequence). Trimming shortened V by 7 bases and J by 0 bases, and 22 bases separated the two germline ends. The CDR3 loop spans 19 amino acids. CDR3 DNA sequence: TGTGCCAGTAAGGGATCGGGACAAGCTTTGAGCTCCTATAATTCACCCCTCCACTTT. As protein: CASKGSGQALSSYNSPLHF.

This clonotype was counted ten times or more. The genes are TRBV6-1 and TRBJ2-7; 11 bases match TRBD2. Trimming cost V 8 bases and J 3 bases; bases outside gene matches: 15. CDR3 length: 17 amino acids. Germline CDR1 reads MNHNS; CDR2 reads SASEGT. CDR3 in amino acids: CASDSGILAGVYYEQYF. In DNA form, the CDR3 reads TGTGCCAGCGATTCGGGCATACTAGCGGGAGTTTACTACGAGCAGTACTTC.

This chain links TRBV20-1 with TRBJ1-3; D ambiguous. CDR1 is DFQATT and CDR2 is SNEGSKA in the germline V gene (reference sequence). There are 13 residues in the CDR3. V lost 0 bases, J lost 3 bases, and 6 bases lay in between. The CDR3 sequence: CSAREVRGNTIYF. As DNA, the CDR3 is TGCAGTGCTAGAGAGGTCCGTGGAAACACCATATATTTT.

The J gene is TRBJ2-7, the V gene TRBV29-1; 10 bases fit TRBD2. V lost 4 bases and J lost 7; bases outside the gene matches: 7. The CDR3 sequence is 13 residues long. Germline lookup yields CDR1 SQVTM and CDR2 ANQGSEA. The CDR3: CSVVLAGVGEQYF. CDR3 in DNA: TGCAGCGTTGTTCTAGCGGGAGTGGGTGAGCAGTACTTC.

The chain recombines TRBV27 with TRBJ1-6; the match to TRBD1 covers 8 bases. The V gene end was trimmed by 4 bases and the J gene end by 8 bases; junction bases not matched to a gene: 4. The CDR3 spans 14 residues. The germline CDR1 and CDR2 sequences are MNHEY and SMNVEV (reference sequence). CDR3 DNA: TGTGCCAGCAGTTCGACAGGGGTGGATTCACCCCTCCACTTT. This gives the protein CASSSTGVDSPLHF.

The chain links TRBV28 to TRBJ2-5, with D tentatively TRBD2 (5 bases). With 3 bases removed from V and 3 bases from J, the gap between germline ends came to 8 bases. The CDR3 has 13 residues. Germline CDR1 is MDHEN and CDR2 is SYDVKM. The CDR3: CASSLDWEETQYF. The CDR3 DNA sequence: TGTGCCAGCAGTTTGGACTGGGAAGAGACCCAGTACTTC.

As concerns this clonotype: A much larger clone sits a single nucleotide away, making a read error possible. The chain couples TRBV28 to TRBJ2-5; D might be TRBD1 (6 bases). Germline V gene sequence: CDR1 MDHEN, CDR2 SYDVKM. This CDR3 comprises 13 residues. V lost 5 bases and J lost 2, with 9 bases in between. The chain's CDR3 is CASSGGQQETQYF. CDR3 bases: TGTGCCAGCAGTGGCGGACAGCAAGAGACCCAGTACTTC. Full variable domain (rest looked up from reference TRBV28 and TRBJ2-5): DVKVTQSSRYLVKRTGEKVFLECVQDMDHENMFWYRQDPGLGLRLIYFSYDVKMKEKGDIPEGYSVSREKKERFSLILESASTNQTSMYLCASSGGQQETQYFGPGTRLLVL.

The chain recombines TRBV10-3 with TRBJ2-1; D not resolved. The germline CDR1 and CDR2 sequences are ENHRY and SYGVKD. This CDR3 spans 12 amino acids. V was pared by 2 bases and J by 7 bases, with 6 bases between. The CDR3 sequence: CAISESGNEQFF. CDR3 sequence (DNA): TGTGCCATCAGTGAGAGTGGTAATGAGCAGTTCTTC.

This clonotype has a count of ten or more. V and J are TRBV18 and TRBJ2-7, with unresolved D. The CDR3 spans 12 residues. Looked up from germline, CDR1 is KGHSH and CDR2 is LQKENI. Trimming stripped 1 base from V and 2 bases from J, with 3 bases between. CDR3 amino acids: CASSPQTYEQYF. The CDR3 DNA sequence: TGTGCCAGCTCACCACAGACCTACGAGCAGTACTTC.

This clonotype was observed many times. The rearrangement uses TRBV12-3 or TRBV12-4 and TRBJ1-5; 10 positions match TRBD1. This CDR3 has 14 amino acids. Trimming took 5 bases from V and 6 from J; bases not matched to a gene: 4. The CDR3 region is CASSRTGGGQPQHF. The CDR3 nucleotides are TGTGCCAGCAGTAGGACAGGGGGAGGTCAGCCCCAGCATTTT.

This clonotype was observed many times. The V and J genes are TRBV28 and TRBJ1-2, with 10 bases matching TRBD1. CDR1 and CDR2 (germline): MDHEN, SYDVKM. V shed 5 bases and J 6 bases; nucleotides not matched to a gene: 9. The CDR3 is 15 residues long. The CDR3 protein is CASSLLPGQGNGYTF. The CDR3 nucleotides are TGTGCCAGCAGTCTCCTCCCGGGACAGGGGAATGGCTACACCTTC.

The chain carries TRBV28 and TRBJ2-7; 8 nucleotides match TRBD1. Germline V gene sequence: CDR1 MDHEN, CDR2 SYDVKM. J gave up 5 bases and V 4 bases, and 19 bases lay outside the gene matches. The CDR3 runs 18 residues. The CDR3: CASSSRGRMATGVHEQYF. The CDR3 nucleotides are TGTGCCAGCAGTTCCAGGGGGCGAATGGCCACAGGGGTCCACGAGCAGTACTTC.

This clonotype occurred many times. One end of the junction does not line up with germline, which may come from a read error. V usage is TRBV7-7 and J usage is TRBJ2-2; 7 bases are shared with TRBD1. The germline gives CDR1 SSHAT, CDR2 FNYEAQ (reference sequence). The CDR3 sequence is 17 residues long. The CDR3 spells CASSLSIGTASSGELFF. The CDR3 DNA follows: TGTGCTAGCAGCTTATCTATCGGGACAGCTAGCTCCGGGGAGCTGTTTTTT.

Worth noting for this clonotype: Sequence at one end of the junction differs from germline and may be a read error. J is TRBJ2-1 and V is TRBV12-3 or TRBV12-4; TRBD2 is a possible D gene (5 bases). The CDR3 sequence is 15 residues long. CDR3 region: CASSEGLINYDEQFF. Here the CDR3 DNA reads TGTGCCAGCAGTGAGGGTCTGATAAACTACGATGAGCAGTTCTTC.

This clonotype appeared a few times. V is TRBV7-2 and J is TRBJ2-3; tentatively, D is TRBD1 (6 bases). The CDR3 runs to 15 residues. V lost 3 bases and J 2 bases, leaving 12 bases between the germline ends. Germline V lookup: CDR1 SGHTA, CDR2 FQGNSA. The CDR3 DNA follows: TGTGCCAGCAGCTTGTCAGGGGCGGTCACAGATACGCAGTATTTT. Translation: CASSLSGAVTDTQYF.

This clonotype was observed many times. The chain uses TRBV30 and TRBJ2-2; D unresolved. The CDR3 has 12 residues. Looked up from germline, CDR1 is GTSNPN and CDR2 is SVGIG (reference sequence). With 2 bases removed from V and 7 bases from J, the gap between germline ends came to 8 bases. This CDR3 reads CAWSQLSGELFF. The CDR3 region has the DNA TGTGCCTGGAGTCAACTTAGCGGGGAGCTGTTTTTT. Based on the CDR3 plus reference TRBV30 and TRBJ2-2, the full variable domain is SQTIHQWPATLVQPVGSPLSLECTVEGTSNPNLYWYRQAAGRGLQLLFYSVGIGQISSEVPQNLSASRPQDRQFILSSKKLLLSDSGFYLCAWSQLSGELFFGEGSRLTVL.

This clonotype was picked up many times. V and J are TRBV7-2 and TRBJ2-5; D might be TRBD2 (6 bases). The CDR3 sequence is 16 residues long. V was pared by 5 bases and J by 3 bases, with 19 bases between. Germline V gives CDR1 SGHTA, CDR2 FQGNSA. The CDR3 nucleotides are TGTGCCAGCAGCCCCGCCTCGGGACTCCTAAAAGAGACCCAGTACTTC. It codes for CASSPASGLLKETQYF.

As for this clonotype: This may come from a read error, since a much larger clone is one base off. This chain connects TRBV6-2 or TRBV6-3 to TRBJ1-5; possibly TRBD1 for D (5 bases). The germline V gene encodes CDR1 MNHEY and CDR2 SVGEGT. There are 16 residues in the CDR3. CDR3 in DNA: TGTGTCAGCAGCGCCCAGATACAAGGGGGCAATCAGCCCCAGCATTTT. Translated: CVSSAQIQGGNQPQHF.

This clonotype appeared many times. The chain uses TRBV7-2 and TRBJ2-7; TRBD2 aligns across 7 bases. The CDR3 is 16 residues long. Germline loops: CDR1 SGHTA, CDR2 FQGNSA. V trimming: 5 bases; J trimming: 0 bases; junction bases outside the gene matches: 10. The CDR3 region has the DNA TGTGCCAGCAGCGCCCCTACGCGGGGGAGCTCCTACGAGCAGTACTTC. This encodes CASSAPTRGSSYEQYF.

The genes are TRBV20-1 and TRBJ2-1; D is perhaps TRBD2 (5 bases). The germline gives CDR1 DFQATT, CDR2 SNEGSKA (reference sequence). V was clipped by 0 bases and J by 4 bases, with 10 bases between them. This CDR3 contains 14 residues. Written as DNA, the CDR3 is TGCAGTGCTAGAGATACAGCGGCGTACAATGAGCAGTTCTTC. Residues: CSARDTAAYNEQFF.

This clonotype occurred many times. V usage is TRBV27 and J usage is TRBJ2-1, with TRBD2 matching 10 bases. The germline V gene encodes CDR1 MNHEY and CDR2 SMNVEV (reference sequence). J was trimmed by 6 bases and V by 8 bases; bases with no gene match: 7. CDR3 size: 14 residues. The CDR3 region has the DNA TGTGCCAGCCGCGGGACTAGCGTGGGCAATGAGCAGTTCTTC. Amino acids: CASRGTSVGNEQFF.

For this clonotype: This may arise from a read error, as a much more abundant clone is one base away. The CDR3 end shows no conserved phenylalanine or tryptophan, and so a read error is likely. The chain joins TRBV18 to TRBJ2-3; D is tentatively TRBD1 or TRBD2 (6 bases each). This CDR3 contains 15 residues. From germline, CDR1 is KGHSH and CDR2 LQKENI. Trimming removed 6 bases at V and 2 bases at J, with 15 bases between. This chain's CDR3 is CASSFRGQNTDTQYI. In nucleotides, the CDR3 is TGTGCCAGCTCCTTTCGGGGGCAGAACACAGATACGCAGTATATT.

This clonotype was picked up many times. CDR3 residues: CASSLAGGGNYGYTF. The DNA for the CDR3 is TGTGCCAGCAGCTTGGCCGGTGGGGGTAACTATGGCTACACCTTC. The chain carries TRBV5-4 and TRBJ1-2; tentatively, D is TRBD1 (5 bases). CDR1 is SGHNT, CDR2 YYREEE, per germline (reference sequence). This CDR3 region has 15 residues. V lost 0 bases, J lost 1 base, and 10 bases lay in between.

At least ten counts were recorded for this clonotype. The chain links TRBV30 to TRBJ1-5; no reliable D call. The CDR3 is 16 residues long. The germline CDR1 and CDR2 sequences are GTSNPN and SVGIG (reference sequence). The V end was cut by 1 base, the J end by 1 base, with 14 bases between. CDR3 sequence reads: CAWSGRTRLSNQPQHF. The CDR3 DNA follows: TGTGCCTGGAGTGGGCGGACTCGACTCAGCAATCAGCCCCAGCATTTT.

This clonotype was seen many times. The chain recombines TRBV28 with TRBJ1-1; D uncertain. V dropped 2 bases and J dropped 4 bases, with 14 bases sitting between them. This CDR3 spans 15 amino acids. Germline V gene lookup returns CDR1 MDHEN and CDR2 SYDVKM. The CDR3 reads CASSLVGMGGTEAFF. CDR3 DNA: TGTGCCAGCAGTTTAGTGGGGATGGGTGGCACTGAAGCTTTCTTT. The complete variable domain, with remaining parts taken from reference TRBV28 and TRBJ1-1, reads DVKVTQSSRYLVKRTGEKVFLECVQDMDHENMFWYRQDPGLGLRLIYFSYDVKMKEKGDIPEGYSVSREKKERFSLILESASTNQTSMYLCASSLVGMGGTEAFFGQGTRLTVV.

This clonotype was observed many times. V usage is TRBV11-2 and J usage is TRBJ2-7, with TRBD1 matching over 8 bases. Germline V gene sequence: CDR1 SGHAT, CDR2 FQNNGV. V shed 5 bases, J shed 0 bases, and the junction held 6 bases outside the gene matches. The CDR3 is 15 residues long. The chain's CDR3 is CASSPRDRSSYEQYF. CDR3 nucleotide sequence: TGTGCCAGCAGCCCTAGGGACAGGAGCTCCTACGAGCAGTACTTC.